This section outlines one T cell receptor (beta chain) sequence together with its context. Produced via immunoSEQ multiplex PCR; TCRdb's table is partial and in-frame only. This table has fewer than 250,000 clones, about 90% appearing once. These data come from a study of control samples from healthy donors and cancer patients. After removal of 5 bases from V and 3 bases from J, the junction contained 10 bases not matched to a gene. This CDR3 is 16 amino acids long. Germline CDR1 is SEHNR and CDR2 is FQNEAQ (reference sequence). J is TRBJ2-7 and V is TRBV7-9, with 10 bases identical to TRBD1. The sample taken for sequencing was blood. This receptor was obtained from a man between 25 and 39 years old in good health. For the CDR3, the DNA is TGTGCCAGCAGCCAGGTAACCGGGACAGGGGACTACGAGCAGTACTTC. It translates to CASSQVTGTGDYEQYF. The whole variable domain, filled in from reference TRBV7-9 and TRBJ2-7, reads DTGVSQNPRHKITKRGQNVTFRCDPISEHNRLYWYRQTLGQGPEFLTYFQNEAQLEKSRLLSDRFSAERPKGSFSTLEIQRTEQGDSAMYLCASSQVTGTGDYEQYFGPGTRLTVT.